This section outlines one T cell receptor (beta chain) sequence together with its context. Its antigen is not known. Researchers ran the PCR with 60 Vbeta and 13 Jbeta primers. Libraries were prepared by immunoSEQ multiplex PCR; TCRdb keeps only in-frame clonotypes and omits some of them. There are about 160,000 clones in the sample; 87% occur only once, and about 0.93% lies in the top ten. This record comes from a study of cytomegalovirus exposure and HLA in healthy donors. Overall study findings and caveats: Cytomegalovirus status was reportedly diagnosed by the classifier with high sensitivity and specificity. Donors belonging to an Asian-associated ancestry cluster reportedly showed fewer N-insertions in productive TCRs than the roughly 680-donor mean, according to what a later analysis found. A later analysis found most CMV-associated TCR beta chains apparently HLA-restricted. Some highly shared sequence variants likely arose as a pipeline artifact.

Sequencing was performed on PBMCs. This TCR derives from a woman in her 30s in good health and CMV-seronegative.

CDR3 sequence: CATRTGSQETQYF. DNA of the CDR3: TGTGCCACCAGAACAGGGTCCCAAGAGACCCAGTACTTC. V is TRBV18 and J is TRBJ2-5, with D tentatively TRBD1 (6 bases). V shed 10 bases and J shed 1 base, with 13 bases lying between them. Germline V lookup: CDR1 KGHSH, CDR2 LQKENI. This CDR3 contains 13 residues. The full variable domain, in which reference TRBV18 and TRBJ2-5 provide the parts outside the CDR3, is NAGVMQNPRHLVRRRGQEARLRCSPMKGHSHVYWYRQLPEEGLKFMVYLQKENIIDESGMPKERFSAEFPKEGPSILRIQQVVRGDSAAYFCATRTGSQETQYFGPGTRLLVL.